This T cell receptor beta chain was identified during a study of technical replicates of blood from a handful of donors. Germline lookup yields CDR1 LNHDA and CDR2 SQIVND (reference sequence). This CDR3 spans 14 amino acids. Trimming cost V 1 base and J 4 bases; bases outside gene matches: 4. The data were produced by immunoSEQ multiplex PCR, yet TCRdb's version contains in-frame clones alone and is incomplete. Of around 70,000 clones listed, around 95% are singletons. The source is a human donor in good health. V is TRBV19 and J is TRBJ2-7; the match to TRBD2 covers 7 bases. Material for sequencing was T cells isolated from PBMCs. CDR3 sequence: CASSIGGGPYEQYF. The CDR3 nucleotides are TGTGCCAGTAGTATAGGGGGAGGGCCGTACGAGCAGTACTTC.